This T cell receptor (beta chain) was sequenced in a study of blood T cells in healthy people across ages. The study's findings and limits: Shifts in expanded clonotypes may have been confounded by donor CMV status, which was unknown. Diversity of TCR beta per million T cells declined in a roughly linear way with age.

For the second PCR, which ran for about 7 to 11 cycles, a sample-barcoded 5' primer and a J-beta primer mix were used. TCRdb re-derived calls from the 5' RACE reads in MiXCR, one entry per CDR3 protein. Among approximately 2,000,000 distinct CDR3 sequences listed, roughly 43% were seen once. This clonotype was counted a few times. Its antigen is not known. The germline CDR1 and CDR2 sequences are SGHVS and FQNEAQ. V was trimmed by 4 bases and J by 4 bases, leaving 13 bases between them. The CDR3 has 14 residues. Those donating, healthy Caucasian individuals from Russia, were aged roughly 6 to 90. The authors drew roughly 9.8 milliliters of peripheral blood from each donor.

The TCR was taken from a human donor in good health. The V and J genes are TRBV7-8 and TRBJ1-1; D perhaps matches TRBD1 (5 bases). Sequenced material: blood. The CDR3 coding sequence is TGTGCCAGCAGCTACCGGGACGGCCTCACTGAAGCTTTCTTT. Its translation: CASSYRDGLTEAFF.